This T cell receptor beta chain derives from a study of T cells in Graves' hyperthyroidism and ophthalmopathy. About the research overall: Before any treatment, at initial diagnosis, peripheral blood was collected.

General study findings and limits: Blood also held most thyroid clonotypes expanded beyond 0.001. Ophthalmopathy, as predicted by the model, came a median 6.5 months after the prediction.

The V and J ends lost 0 bases and 4 bases, in that order; junction bases with no gene match: 9. The CDR3 spans 17 residues. Germline V lookup: CDR1 WSHSY, CDR2 SAAADI. RNA transcripts gave rise to amplified TCR beta CDR3 regions. In the first-round RT-PCR of the TCR CDR3, the HTBI primer set was used. Using its own MiXCR run on the multiplex PCR reads, TCRdb lists one record per CDR3 protein. The sample consists of nearly 600,000 distinct CDR3 sequences, around 13% of them appearing once. This clonotype was detected ten times or more. Its antigen is still unknown. It was uncontrolled infection, other autoimmune disease, pregnancy or lactation that excluded patients.

The sequence was collected from a woman younger than 45 with Graves' hyperthyroidism that later progressed to Graves' ophthalmopathy. The sequenced material came from blood. This rearrangement joins TRBV10-2 to TRBJ1-1, with 9 bases aligning to TRBD1. DNA for the CDR3: TGCGCCAGCAGTGAGTCCCTCGACAGGGGGTTTTTCACTGAAGCTTTCTTT. This codes for CASSESLDRGFFTEAFF.